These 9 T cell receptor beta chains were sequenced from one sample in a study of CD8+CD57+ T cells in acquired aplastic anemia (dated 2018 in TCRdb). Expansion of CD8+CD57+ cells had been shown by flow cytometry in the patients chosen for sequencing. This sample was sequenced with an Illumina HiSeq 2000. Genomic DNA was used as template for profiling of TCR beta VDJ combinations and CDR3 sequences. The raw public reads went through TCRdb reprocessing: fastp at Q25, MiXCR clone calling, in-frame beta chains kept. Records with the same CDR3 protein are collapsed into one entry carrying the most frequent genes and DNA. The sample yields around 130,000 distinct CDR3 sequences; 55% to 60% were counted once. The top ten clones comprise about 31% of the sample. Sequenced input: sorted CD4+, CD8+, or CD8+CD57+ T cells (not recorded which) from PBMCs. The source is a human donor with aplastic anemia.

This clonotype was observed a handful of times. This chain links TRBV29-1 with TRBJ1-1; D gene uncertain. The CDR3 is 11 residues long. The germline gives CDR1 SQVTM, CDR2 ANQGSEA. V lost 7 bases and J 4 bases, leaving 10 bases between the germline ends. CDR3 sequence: CSARRGTEAFF. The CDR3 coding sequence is TGCAGCGCGCGGCGTGGCACTGAAGCTTTCTTT. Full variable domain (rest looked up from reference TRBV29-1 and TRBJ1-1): SAVISQKPSRDICQRGTSLTIQCQVDSQVTMMFWYRQQPGQSLTLIATANQGSEATYESGFVIDKFPISRPNLTFSTLTVSNMSPEDSSIYLCSARRGTEAFFGQGTRLTVV.

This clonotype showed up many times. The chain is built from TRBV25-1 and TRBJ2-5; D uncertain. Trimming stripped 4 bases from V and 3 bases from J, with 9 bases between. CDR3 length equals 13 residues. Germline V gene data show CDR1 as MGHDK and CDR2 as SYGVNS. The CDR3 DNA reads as TGTGCCAGCAGTGTGGGTGGGGAAGAGACCCAGTACTTC. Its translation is CASSVGGEETQYF.

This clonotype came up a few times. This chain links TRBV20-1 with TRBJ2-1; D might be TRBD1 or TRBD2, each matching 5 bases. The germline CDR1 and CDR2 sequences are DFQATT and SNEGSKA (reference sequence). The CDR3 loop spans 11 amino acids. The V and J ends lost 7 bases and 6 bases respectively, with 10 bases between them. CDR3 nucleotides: TGCAGTGGAGGGGCCGCCAATGAGCAGTTCTTC. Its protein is CSGGAANEQFF.

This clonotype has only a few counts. The CDR3 DNA reads as TGCGCCAGCAGTGACGAGGGCGGCGGGGAGCTGTTTTTT. Protein product: CASSDEGGGELFF. The chain employs TRBV10-1 and TRBJ2-2; D is possibly TRBD2 (5 bases). V was clipped by 3 bases and J by 7 bases, with 9 bases between them. CDR3 length: 13 amino acids. Germline-derived CDR1 and CDR2 are WNHNN and SYGVQD (reference sequence).

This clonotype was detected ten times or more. CDR3: CASSIAPGLASAFLYNEQFF. The CDR3 DNA reads TGTGCCAGCAGCATTGCTCCGGGACTAGCGTCTGCTTTCCTCTACAATGAGCAGTTCTTC. V gene TRBV11-1 combines with J gene TRBJ2-1, with 10 bases identical to TRBD2. From germline, CDR1 is SGHAT and CDR2 FQDESV (reference sequence). The CDR3 length is 20 residues. Trimming took 5 bases from V and 3 from J; bases not matched to a gene: 19.

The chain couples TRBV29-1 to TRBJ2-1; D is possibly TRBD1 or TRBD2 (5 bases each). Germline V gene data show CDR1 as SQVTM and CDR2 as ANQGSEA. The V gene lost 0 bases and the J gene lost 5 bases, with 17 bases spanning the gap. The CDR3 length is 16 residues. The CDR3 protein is CSVEDRIRDGDNEQFF. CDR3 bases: TGCAGCGTTGAAGATCGAATTCGGGACGGAGACAATGAGCAGTTCTTC.

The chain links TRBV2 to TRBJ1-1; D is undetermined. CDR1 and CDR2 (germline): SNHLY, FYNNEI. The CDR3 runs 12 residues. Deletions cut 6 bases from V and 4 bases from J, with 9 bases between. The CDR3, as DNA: TGTGCCAGCAGCCAAGACGTCACTGAAGCTTTCTTT. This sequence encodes CASSQDVTEAFF.

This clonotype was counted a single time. The chain's CDR3 is CASSLVPVGDTQHF. CDR3 coding DNA: TGTGCCAGCAGCTTAGTACCGGTAGGAGATACGCAGCATTTT. V usage is TRBV7-2 and J usage is TRBJ2-3; no clear D. TRBJ1-5 matches the DNA end more closely, so the J call is doubtful. Germline CDR1 SGHTA, CDR2 FQGNSA. The CDR3 spans 14 residues.

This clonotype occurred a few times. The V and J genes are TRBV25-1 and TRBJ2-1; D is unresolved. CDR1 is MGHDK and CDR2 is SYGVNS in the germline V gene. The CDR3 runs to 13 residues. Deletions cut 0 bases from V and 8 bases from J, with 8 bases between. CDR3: CASSEYRGDEQFF. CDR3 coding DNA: TGTGCCAGCAGTGAATATAGAGGCGATGAGCAGTTCTTC.